These 28 T cell receptor beta chains were all obtained from the same sample, sequenced in a study of CD8 T cells in Susac syndrome. RNA totalling roughly 0.5 to 1 ug underwent reverse transcription with random hexamers. TCRdb recomputed calls from the immunoSEQ multiplex PCR reads with MiXCR, one row per CDR3 protein. The data hold about 130,000 distinct CDR3 sequences, with about 94% observed a single time. The sequencing input was CD4+ T cells from PBMCs. The receptors stem from a human donor in good health.

The chain uses TRBV6-2 or TRBV6-3 and TRBJ1-1; tentative D call: TRBD1 (6 bases). The CDR3 covers 13 residues. With 8 bases removed from V and 0 bases from J, the gap between germline ends came to 10 bases. CDR1 and CDR2 (germline): MNHEY, SVGEGT. The CDR3 sequence is CASDDRMNTEAFF. CDR3 bases: TGTGCCAGCGATGACAGGATGAACACTGAAGCTTTCTTT.

The CDR3 is CASSSKGLAGGPKQYF. Here the CDR3 DNA reads TGTGCCAGCAGCTCAAAGGGACTAGCGGGAGGGCCCAAGCAGTACTTC. The V call is TRBV7-2, the J call TRBJ2-7; TRBD2 aligns across 16 bases. V lost 4 bases and J lost 8; bases outside the gene matches: 8. The CDR3 length is 16 residues. CDR1 and CDR2 (germline): SGHTA, FQGNSA.

V is TRBV3-1 and J is TRBJ2-2; D perhaps matches TRBD2 (6 bases). CDR1 and CDR2 (germline): LGHDT, YNNKEL (reference sequence). CDR3 length: 14 residues. Trimming took 5 bases from V and 4 from J, leaving 11 bases between them. CDR3 in DNA: TGTGCCAGCAGCATAAGGCGGGGCACCGGGGAGCTGTTTTTT. Amino acid sequence: CASSIRRGTGELFF.

The chain employs TRBV11-2 and TRBJ2-7; 10 bases fit TRBD2. CDR3 length equals 17 residues. Germline CDR1 and CDR2: SGHAT and FQNNGV. J was trimmed by 6 bases and V by 4 bases; bases with no gene match: 15. In DNA, the CDR3 is TGTGCCAGCAGCTCTGAGCGGGTGGGACTAGCGCGCTCCGAGCAGTACTTC. This encodes CASSSERVGLARSEQYF.

The chain joins TRBV10-1 to TRBJ2-7; 7 nucleotides line up with TRBD2. The CDR3 is 13 amino acids. Germline assignment: CDR1 WNHNN and CDR2 SYGVQD (reference sequence). Trimming took 8 bases from V and 3 from J; bases not matched to a gene: 7. CDR3 protein: CASAEGGSYEQYF. CDR3 DNA sequence: TGCGCCAGCGCCGAGGGCGGGAGCTACGAGCAGTACTTC.

This rearrangement joins TRBV7-2 to TRBJ1-1; D is undetermined. Trimming removed 5 bases at V and 0 bases at J, with 10 bases between. The CDR3 sequence is 14 residues long. Germline CDR1 reads SGHTA; CDR2 reads FQGNSA. This CDR3 is CASSPGRLNTEAFF. The CDR3 DNA sequence: TGTGCCAGCAGCCCTGGACGGCTGAACACTGAAGCTTTCTTT.

The CDR3 here is CASSYAARAGGDGNEQFF. DNA of the CDR3: TGTGCCAGCAGTTACGCAGCCAGAGCGGGAGGGGATGGAAATGAGCAGTTCTTC. The rearrangement links TRBV6-5 to TRBJ2-1, with 10 bases aligning to TRBD2. CDR1 is MNHEY, CDR2 SVGAGI, per germline. The CDR3 runs 18 residues. Trimming at V came to 2 bases and at J to 7 bases, leaving 14 bases not matched to a gene.

This sequence joins TRBV9 and TRBJ1-5; 7 bases agree with TRBD1. This CDR3 has 14 residues. V lost 0 bases, J lost 7 bases, and 4 bases stayed unmatched. CDR1 and CDR2 (germline): SGDLS, YYNGEE. The CDR3 coding sequence is TGTGCCAGCAGCGTAGAAGGACAGGCGCAGCCCCAGCATTTT. This sequence encodes CASSVEGQAQPQHF.

The chain has TRBV6-6 and TRBJ1-1, with 8 positions matching TRBD1. Germline CDR1 is MNHNY and CDR2 is SVGAGI (reference sequence). The junction had 1 base not matched to a gene; V was cut back by 0 bases and J by 1 base. CDR3 length: 15 amino acids. As DNA, the CDR3 is TGTGCCAGCAGTTACTCCGGACAGGGGAACACTGAAGCTTTCTTT. It encodes CASSYSGQGNTEAFF.

The chain carries TRBV10-3 and TRBJ2-7, with 7 positions matching TRBD2. Germline trimming cut 7 bases from V and 7 bases from J; bases unmatched to any gene: 7. CDR1 is ENHRY and CDR2 is SYGVKD in the germline V gene. The CDR3 extends over 12 amino acids. This CDR3 is CAITPTGGEQYF. In nucleotides, the CDR3 is TGTGCCATCACCCCGACGGGGGGAGAGCAGTACTTC.

This clonotype was seen once. V and J are TRBV2 and TRBJ1-5; perhaps TRBD1 as D (5 bases). CDR3 length: 13 residues. Trimming removed 5 bases from V and 10 bases from J, with 15 bases in between. Germline V gene sequence: CDR1 SNHLY, CDR2 FYNNEI. CDR3 loop: CASSYTGAAPQHF. The CDR3 nucleotides are TGTGCCAGCAGTTACACCGGGGCCGCCCCCCAGCATTTT.

V and J are TRBV5-1 and TRBJ1-1, with D possibly being TRBD1 (5 bases). Germline-derived CDR1 and CDR2 are SGHRS and YFSETQ. V dropped 6 bases and J dropped 0 bases, with 15 bases sitting between them. This CDR3 is built from 15 residues. The CDR3 coding sequence is TGCGCCAGCAAGCAGGACACTAACATGAACACTGAAGCTTTCTTT. Its translation: CASKQDTNMNTEAFF.

This clonotype occurred once. The CDR3 bases are TGCGCCAGCAGCCAAAGGTGGGCTAGCACAGATACGCAGTATTTT. Translation: CASSQRWASTDTQYF. This chain connects TRBV5-1 to TRBJ2-3; D unclear. The CDR3 covers 15 residues. Germline CDR1 and CDR2: SGHRS and YFSETQ. Trimming took 4 bases from V and 0 from J, leaving 12 bases between them.

This chain uses TRBV3-1 with TRBJ1-1, with D possibly TRBD1 on 5 matching bases. CDR3 length: 14 amino acids. Germline-derived CDR1 and CDR2 are LGHDT and YNNKEL (reference sequence). V lost 5 bases to trimming and J lost 4 bases, with 14 bases between them. CDR3 amino acids: CASSSTGGGTEAFF. In DNA, the CDR3 is TGTGCCAGCAGCTCTACCGGGGGGGGCACTGAAGCTTTCTTT.

The chain employs TRBV6-1 and TRBJ2-1; TRBD1 might be the D (5 bases). The CDR3 totals 12 residues. V dropped 5 bases and J dropped 8 bases, with 10 bases sitting between them. Germline CDR1 is MNHNS and CDR2 is SASEGT. In nucleotides, the CDR3 is TGTGCCAGCAGTCCCTCAGGGCATGAGCAGTTCTTC. It is translated as CASSPSGHEQFF.

The chain is built from TRBV7-9 and TRBJ1-2; D may be TRBD1 (5 bases). The CDR3 has 12 amino acids. Trimming shortened V by 5 bases and J by 7 bases, and 11 bases separated the two germline ends. Germline CDR1 reads SEHNR; CDR2 reads FQNEAQ (reference sequence). For the CDR3, the DNA is TGTGCCAGCAGCCCCGGGGACCGTGGCTACACCTTC. Amino acid sequence: CASSPGDRGYTF.

The rearrangement links TRBV2 to TRBJ2-7, with 8 bases identical to TRBD2. The CDR3 contains 15 residues. Trimming cost V 2 bases and J 3 bases; bases outside gene matches: 6. In germline, CDR1 is SNHLY, CDR2 FYNNEI. In DNA, the CDR3 is TGTGCCAGCAGTGAAAAGCGGGAGTTAATCTACGAGCAGTACTTC. Its protein product is CASSEKRELIYEQYF.

V usage is TRBV19 and J usage is TRBJ2-1; 12 bases map to TRBD2. The CDR3 has 14 amino acids. CDR1 is LNHDA and CDR2 is SQIVND in the germline V gene (reference sequence). The V and J ends lost 9 bases and 8 bases, in that order; junction bases with no gene match: 8. The CDR3 sequence is CARTTSGSSDEQFF. The CDR3 DNA reads as TGTGCCAGGACGACTAGCGGGAGTAGCGATGAGCAGTTCTTC.

The J gene is TRBJ2-7, the V gene TRBV7-8; 9 nucleotides match TRBD2. This CDR3 has 16 amino acids. V trimming: 1 base; J trimming: 2 bases; junction bases outside the gene matches: 6. Germline V gene lookup returns CDR1 SGHVS and CDR2 FQNEAQ. CDR3 protein: CASSLGRLAGTYEQYF. The CDR3 DNA reads TGTGCCAGCAGCTTAGGGAGGCTAGCGGGGACCTACGAGCAGTACTTC. The whole variable domain, filled in from reference TRBV7-8 and TRBJ2-7, reads GAGVSQSPRYKVAKRGQDVALRCDPISGHVSLFWYQQALGQGPEFLTYFQNEAQLDKSGLPSDRFFAERPEGSVSTLKIQRTQQEDSAVYLCASSLGRLAGTYEQYFGPGTRLTVT.

This chain joins TRBV5-4 and TRBJ2-3; possible D gene TRBD2, 5 bases. Germline V CDR1 and CDR2: SGHNT, YYREEE (reference sequence). The CDR3 spans 15 residues. Trimming removed 4 bases at V and 3 bases at J, with 15 bases between. CDR3 DNA sequence: TGTGCCAGCAGCCCGGACGCTGGAGGTACAGATACGCAGTATTTT. Residues: CASSPDAGGTDTQYF.

The genes are TRBV20-1 and TRBJ1-2, with D possibly TRBD1 on 5 matching bases. CDR1 and CDR2 (germline): DFQATT, SNEGSKA (reference sequence). The CDR3 is 14 residues long. Trimming took 4 bases from V and 4 from J, leaving 16 bases between them. CDR3 region: CSATDTSVPYGYTF. In DNA form, the CDR3 reads TGCAGTGCTACGGACACATCGGTCCCCTATGGCTACACCTTC.

The chain links TRBV12-3 or TRBV12-4 to TRBJ1-2; D unclear. V shed 6 bases and J shed 2 bases, with 13 bases lying between them. The CDR3 totals 14 residues. CDR3 sequence reads: CASSQTSENYGYTF. CDR3 coding DNA: TGTGCCAGCAGCCAGACATCAGAGAACTATGGCTACACCTTC.

The chain couples TRBV12-3 or TRBV12-4 to TRBJ2-7; D is undetermined. Trimming removed 4 bases at V and 0 bases at J, with 10 bases between. The CDR3 loop spans 14 amino acids. In nucleotides, the CDR3 is TGTGCCAGCAGTTCTCACCGGGTCTCCTACGAGCAGTACTTC. Residues: CASSSHRVSYEQYF.

The chain joins TRBV7-2 to TRBJ2-7, with 8 positions matching TRBD2. The trim removed 5 bases at V and 1 base at J, leaving 10 bases unmatched. Germline V gives CDR1 SGHTA, CDR2 FQGNSA. The CDR3 is 16 residues long. The CDR3 sequence is CASSTRLGGRSYEQYF. CDR3 bases: TGTGCCAGCAGCACCCGACTCGGCGGGAGGTCCTACGAGCAGTACTTC. The entire variable domain, with the rest obtained from reference TRBV7-2 and TRBJ2-7, is as follows: GAGVSQSPSNKVTEKGKDVELRCDPISGHTALYWYRQSLGQGLEFLIYFQGNSAPDKSGLPSDRFSAERTGGSVSTLTIQRTQQEDSAVYLCASSTRLGGRSYEQYFGPGTRLTVT.

This chain uses TRBV5-1 with TRBJ2-7; 8 bases align to TRBD2. Trimming removed 2 bases from V and 6 bases from J; junction bases left unmatched: 7. There are 14 residues in the CDR3. CDR1 is SGHRS and CDR2 is YFSETQ in the germline V gene. CDR3 protein: CASSFGGDMSEQYF. The CDR3 nucleotides are TGCGCCAGCAGCTTCGGGGGGGACATGAGCGAGCAGTACTTC. The entire variable domain, with the rest obtained from reference TRBV5-1 and TRBJ2-7, is as follows: KAGVTQTPRYLIKTRGQQVTLSCSPISGHRSVSWYQQTPGQGLQFLFEYFSETQRNKGNFPGRFSGRQFSNSRSEMNVSTLELGDSALYLCASSFGGDMSEQYFGPGTRLTVT.

The CDR3 DNA is TGTGCCAGCAGCCGTGCGGGGGCAGGAGAGCACGAGCAGTACTTC. Amino acids: CASSRAGAGEHEQYF. This chain connects TRBV4-2 to TRBJ2-7; D might be TRBD2 (7 bases). V shed 4 bases and J shed 5 bases, with 18 bases lying between them. CDR1 and CDR2 (germline): LGHNA, YNFKEQ. The CDR3 has 15 amino acids.

J is TRBJ2-7 and V is TRBV11-3; maybe TRBD2 (5 bases). V gave up 4 bases and J gave up 2 bases, with 12 bases separating them. The germline CDR1 and CDR2 sequences are SGHNT and YENEEA. This CDR3 spans 14 amino acids. Written as DNA, the CDR3 is TGTGCCAGCAGCTGGACGGGAATCACCTACGAGCAGTACTTC. This gives the protein CASSWTGITYEQYF.

This CDR3 reads CASSLTWADETQYF. The CDR3 bases are TGTGCCAGCAGCCTAACCTGGGCCGATGAGACCCAGTACTTC. V usage is TRBV7-8 and J usage is TRBJ2-5; no reliable D call. The germline V gene encodes CDR1 SGHVS and CDR2 FQNEAQ. The CDR3 spans 14 residues. The germline V and J ends were trimmed by 5 bases and 5 bases, with 15 bases remaining between them.